This T cell receptor beta chain was retrieved from a study of control samples from healthy donors and cancer patients. CDR1 and CDR2 from the germline V gene are SGHTA and FQGTGA. The CDR3 totals 15 residues. With V trimmed by 5 bases and J by 9 bases, 10 bases remained unmatched. TCRdb's table, derived via immunoSEQ multiplex PCR, lists solely in-frame clones and lacks some. The sample includes tens of thousands of clones, around 94% of them seen just once. The TCR sequence derives from a man aged 25 to 40 in good health. This rearrangement joins TRBV7-3 to TRBJ1-6; 7 bases are shared with TRBD1. The sequenced sample consisted of blood. CDR3 residues: CASSPPRQGISPLHF. The CDR3 bases are TGTGCCAGCAGCCCCCCCCGACAGGGCATTTCACCCCTCCACTTT.